A single sample is the source of the 27 T cell receptor beta chains below, sequenced in a study of long-term antiretroviral therapy in people with HIV. Survey level was the resolution at which the v3.0 immunoSEQ assay ran. Profiled with immunoSEQ multiplex PCR; TCRdb holds only in-frame clones, not every one. The table lists about 25,000 clones, roughly nine tenths of them singletons, with around 3.6% in the top ten. Sequenced here: unsorted PBMCs, sampled 1.9 years after starting antiretroviral therapy. The receptor set was obtained from a woman aged 25 to 39 with HIV.

This chain connects TRBV10-3 to TRBJ1-1; D is unresolved. Germline-derived CDR1 and CDR2 are ENHRY and SYGVKD. The CDR3 has 12 residues. V lost 3 bases, J lost 5 bases, and 7 bases lay in between. Here the CDR3 DNA reads TGTGCCATCAGTGATATAGGGACTGAAGCTTTCTTT. It is translated as CAISDIGTEAFF.

This CDR3 reads CASSVGTETYEQYV. The CDR3 nucleotides read TGTGCCAGCAGTGTAGGGACGGAAACCTACGAGCAGTACGTC. The rearrangement joins TRBV6-1 to TRBJ2-7, with D perhaps matching TRBD1 or TRBD2 (5 bases each). CDR1 MNHNS and CDR2 SASEGT come from the germline V gene. The CDR3 totals 14 residues. V gave up 4 bases and J gave up 2 bases, with 12 bases separating them.

The genes are TRBV27 and TRBJ1-5; D is undetermined. This CDR3 spans 12 amino acids. Trimming took off 8 bases at V and 4 bases at J, with 9 bases between the two ends. Germline values: CDR1 MNHEY, CDR2 SMNVEV (reference sequence). The CDR3 sequence is CASAIGNQPQHF. Here the CDR3 DNA reads TGTGCCAGCGCCATAGGGAATCAGCCCCAGCATTTT.

The chain employs TRBV6-5 and TRBJ1-5, with unresolved D. There are 13 residues in the CDR3. Germline CDR1 is MNHEY and CDR2 is SVGAGI. Trimming shortened V by 5 bases and J by 6 bases, and 11 bases separated the two germline ends. The CDR3 sequence is CASSGRVGQPQHF. Here the CDR3 DNA reads TGTGCCAGCAGTGGAAGGGTCGGTCAGCCCCAGCATTTT.

This chain joins TRBV10-3 and TRBJ2-2, with a weak D call TRBD1 (7 bases). Per germline, CDR1 ENHRY and CDR2 SYGVKD. This CDR3 is 14 amino acids long. V was trimmed by 3 bases and J by 3 bases, leaving 8 bases between them. Written as DNA, the CDR3 is TGTGCCATCAGTGACAGGGGGGACACCGGGGAGCTGTTTTTT. This translates into CAISDRGDTGELFF.

The J gene is TRBJ2-1, the V gene TRBV10-1, with TRBD2 matching over 9 bases. The CDR3 covers 14 residues. V gave up 6 bases and J gave up 8 bases; unmatched junction bases: 8. Germline values: CDR1 WNHNN, CDR2 SYGVQD (reference sequence). CDR3 bases: TGCGCCAGCAGCTCTGGGACTAGCCTCCATGAGCAGTTCTTC. Protein sequence: CASSSGTSLHEQFF.

V usage is TRBV6-5 and J usage is TRBJ1-5, with D possibly being TRBD1 (6 bases). The CDR3 is 16 residues long. CDR1 and CDR2 (germline): MNHEY, SVGAGI. The V end was cut by 0 bases, the J end by 1 base, with 10 bases between. CDR3 amino acids: CASSYSGALSNQPQHF. The CDR3 coding sequence is TGTGCCAGCAGTTACTCGGGGGCTCTAAGCAATCAGCCCCAGCATTTT.

The chain links TRBV11-2 to TRBJ2-7; the match to TRBD2 covers 9 bases. Trimming at V came to 4 bases and at J to 4 bases, leaving 14 bases not matched to a gene. CDR3 length: 17 residues. Per germline, CDR1 SGHAT and CDR2 FQNNGV. In nucleotides, the CDR3 is TGTGCCAGCAGCTACCCAATAGCGGGGGCACACTTATACGAGCAGTACTTC. It translates to CASSYPIAGAHLYEQYF.

The chain carries TRBV7-6 and TRBJ1-3; 8 positions agree with TRBD1. This CDR3 has 15 residues. Unmatched junction bases numbered 7, after V lost 5 bases and J lost 4 bases. CDR1 is SGHVS and CDR2 is FNYEAQ in the germline V gene. The CDR3 bases are TGTGCCAGCAGCCTGGACAGGGCTACCGGAAACACCATATATTTT. Its protein product is CASSLDRATGNTIYF.

A single count supports this clone. The chain has TRBV6-5 and TRBJ2-2; TRBD1 might be the D (6 bases). Germline V lookup: CDR1 MNHEY, CDR2 SVGAGI. This CDR3 comprises 13 residues. Deletions cut 6 bases from V and 5 bases from J, with 10 bases between. For the CDR3, the DNA is TGTGCCAGCAGCACCGGACAGACCGGGGAGCTGTTTTTT. This translates into CASSTGQTGELFF.

This clone was observed a single time. The gene calls are TRBV6-6 and TRBJ1-4, with a weak D call TRBD1 (6 bases). This CDR3 has 13 residues. V shed 4 bases and J shed 8 bases, with 11 bases lying between them. CDR1 and CDR2 (germline): MNHNY, SVGAGI (reference sequence). The CDR3 DNA sequence: TGTGCCAGCAGTTCGACCGGACAGGAAAAACTGTTTTTT. Encoded protein: CASSSTGQEKLFF.

The genes are TRBV5-1 and TRBJ1-4; D is perhaps TRBD1 (6 bases). Trimming took 5 bases from V and 5 from J, leaving 10 bases between them. Germline V CDR1 and CDR2: SGHRS, YFSETQ. This CDR3 spans 13 amino acids. The CDR3 coding sequence is TGCGCCAGCAGGGACAGCGAGAATGAAAAACTGTTTTTT. Translating it yields CASRDSENEKLFF. The complete variable domain, with remaining parts taken from reference TRBV5-1 and TRBJ1-4, reads KAGVTQTPRYLIKTRGQQVTLSCSPISGHRSVSWYQQTPGQGLQFLFEYFSETQRNKGNFPGRFSGRQFSNSRSEMNVSTLELGDSALYLCASRDSENEKLFFGSGTQLSVL.

V is TRBV29-1 and J is TRBJ1-1, with 7 bases fitting TRBD1. V shed 5 bases, J shed 4 bases, and the junction held 7 bases outside the gene matches. The CDR3 totals 13 residues. Germline CDR1 and CDR2: SQVTM and ANQGSEA. CDR3 loop: CSVQGGEGTEAFF. The CDR3 DNA sequence: TGCAGCGTTCAGGGGGGAGAGGGCACTGAAGCTTTCTTT.

This chain joins TRBV5-5 and TRBJ1-2, with D maybe TRBD1 (6 bases). Per the germline V gene, CDR1 is SGHKS and CDR2 is YYEKEE (reference sequence). The CDR3 is 15 amino acids. V lost 3 bases and J 0 bases, leaving 12 bases between the germline ends. The CDR3 protein is CASSSSDRTNYGYTF. CDR3 coding DNA: TGTGCCAGCAGCTCCTCCGACAGGACTAACTATGGCTACACCTTC. The full variable domain, rest sourced from reference TRBV5-5 and TRBJ1-2, is DAGVTQSPTHLIKTRGQQVTLRCSPISGHKSVSWYQQVLGQGPQFIFQYYEKEERGRGNFPDRFSARQFPNYSSELNVNALLLGDSALYLCASSSSDRTNYGYTFGSGTRLTVV.

The chain employs TRBV7-6 and TRBJ2-5; perhaps TRBD1 as D (6 bases). Germline CDR1 SGHVS, CDR2 FNYEAQ. The V gene lost 5 bases and the J gene lost 1 base, with 20 bases spanning the gap. The CDR3 runs 17 residues. The CDR3 sequence is CASSPQGGRGGQETQYF. DNA of the CDR3: TGTGCCAGCAGCCCTCAAGGCGGCAGAGGGGGCCAAGAGACCCAGTACTTC.

V usage is TRBV5-4 and J usage is TRBJ2-5; 7 bases are a match to TRBD2. The CDR3 sequence is 14 residues long. Germline V gives CDR1 SGHNT, CDR2 YYREEE (reference sequence). The J segment lost 1 base and the V segment lost 3 bases, leaving 3 bases of the junction unmatched. The CDR3 protein is CASSSSGTQETQYF. DNA for the CDR3: TGTGCCAGCAGCTCTAGCGGCACCCAAGAGACCCAGTACTTC.

The J gene is TRBJ1-6, the V gene TRBV9; D unresolved. The germline V and J ends were trimmed by 3 bases and 7 bases, with 23 bases remaining between them. The CDR3 has 18 amino acids. Germline CDR1 reads SGDLS; CDR2 reads YYNGEE. Here the CDR3 DNA reads TGTGCCAGCAGCGAGCGGGCCAGAACCCCGGGGTTCAATTCACCCCTCCACTTT. Residues: CASSERARTPGFNSPLHF.

In DNA, the CDR3 is TGCAGTGCTATGGGCGATTACGAGCAGTACTTC. It yields the protein CSAMGDYEQYF. The J gene is TRBJ2-7, the V gene TRBV20-1; D is ambiguous. Between the trimmed V and J ends, which lost 4 bases and 4 bases, there was a span of 8 bases. This CDR3 is 11 amino acids long. Germline V gene lookup returns CDR1 DFQATT and CDR2 SNEGSKA (reference sequence).

The V gene is TRBV30, the J gene TRBJ2-1; tentative D call: TRBD2 (6 bases). Trimming took off 0 bases at V and 9 bases at J, with 15 bases between the two ends. The CDR3 extends over 14 amino acids. CDR1 is GTSNPN, CDR2 SVGIG, per germline (reference sequence). The CDR3 here is CAWSVPIGGSEQFF. The CDR3 coding sequence is TGTGCCTGGAGTGTACCTATTGGAGGGAGTGAGCAGTTCTTC.

This chain links TRBV19 with TRBJ2-2; no firm D call. V shed 4 bases and J shed 1 base, with 7 bases lying between them. The CDR3 has 14 residues. Germline V CDR1 and CDR2: LNHDA, SQIVND (reference sequence). Here the CDR3 DNA reads TGTGCCAGTAGTACCGTTTGGAACACCGGGGAGCTGTTTTTT. Translation gives CASSTVWNTGELFF.

The genes are TRBV5-1 and TRBJ2-6, with 8 positions matching TRBD2. The V and J ends lost 0 bases and 0 bases, in that order; junction bases with no gene match: 5. Germline V gene lookup returns CDR1 SGHRS and CDR2 YFSETQ. The CDR3 loop spans 18 amino acids. Written as DNA, the CDR3 is TGCGCCAGCAGCTTGGACAGCCGGGGGGGCTCTGGGGCCAACGTCCTGACTTTC. It is translated as CASSLDSRGGSGANVLTF.

The chain carries TRBV6-6 and TRBJ2-2; D is ambiguous. The V end lost 6 bases, the J end lost 7 bases, and 15 bases lay between the germline ends. The germline V gene has CDR1 MNHNY and CDR2 SVGAGI (reference sequence). There are 14 residues in the CDR3. In DNA, the CDR3 is TGTGCCAGCAGCCAACCTGGGGAATACGGGGAGCTGTTTTTT. Translated: CASSQPGEYGELFF.

The chain uses TRBV5-6 and TRBJ2-3; 12 nucleotides agree with TRBD2. CDR3 length equals 16 residues. V trimming: 4 bases; J trimming: 2 bases; junction bases outside the gene matches: 5. Germline V gene sequence: CDR1 SGHDT, CDR2 YYEEEE. CDR3: CASSTTSGGLTDTQYF. CDR3 bases: TGTGCCAGCAGCACGACTAGCGGGGGTCTCACAGATACGCAGTATTTT.

CDR3 amino acids: CAGKRFTEQFF. CDR3 nucleotide sequence: TGTGCCGGGAAGAGGTTCACTGAGCAGTTCTTC. The rearrangement joins TRBV30 to TRBJ2-1; D is unresolved. Trimming took off 8 bases at V and 9 bases at J, with 14 bases between the two ends. This CDR3 comprises 11 residues. Germline V CDR1 and CDR2: GTSNPN, SVGIG (reference sequence).

The chain employs TRBV30 and TRBJ1-2; D is unresolved. V lost 0 bases and J 8 bases, leaving 7 bases between the germline ends. This CDR3 region has 11 residues. Germline CDR1 and CDR2: GTSNPN and SVGIG (reference sequence). CDR3 residues: CAWSVTGGYTF. CDR3 sequence (DNA): TGTGCCTGGAGTGTAACTGGAGGCTACACCTTC.

The chain employs TRBV27 and TRBJ1-4; the match to TRBD1 covers 8 bases. V lost 7 bases to trimming and J lost 4 bases; unmatched junction nucleotides: 5. This CDR3 has 14 residues. Germline V gives CDR1 MNHEY, CDR2 SMNVEV (reference sequence). The CDR3, as DNA: TGTGCCAGCACCCGGACAGGGAATAATGAAAAACTGTTTTTT. This translates into CASTRTGNNEKLFF.

The chain has TRBV7-9 and TRBJ1-4; D remains unclear. Trimming took 4 bases from V and 5 from J, leaving 11 bases between them. The CDR3 extends over 14 amino acids. The V gene's germline CDR1 is SEHNR and CDR2 FQNEAQ (reference sequence). The chain's CDR3 is CASSSPGWNEKLFF. The CDR3 bases are TGTGCCAGCAGCTCCCCCGGGTGGAATGAAAAACTGTTTTTT.